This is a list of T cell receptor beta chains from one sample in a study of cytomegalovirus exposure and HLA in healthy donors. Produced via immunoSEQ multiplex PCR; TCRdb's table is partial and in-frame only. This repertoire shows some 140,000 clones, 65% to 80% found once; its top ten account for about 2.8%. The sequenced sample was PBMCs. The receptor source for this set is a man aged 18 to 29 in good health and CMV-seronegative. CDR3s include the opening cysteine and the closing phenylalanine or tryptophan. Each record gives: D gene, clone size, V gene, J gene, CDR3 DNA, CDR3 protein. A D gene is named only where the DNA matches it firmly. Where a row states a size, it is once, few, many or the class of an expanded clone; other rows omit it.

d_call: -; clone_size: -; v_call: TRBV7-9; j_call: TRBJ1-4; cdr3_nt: TGTGCCAGCGCCACCGCAAATCGGGATGAAAAACTGTTTTTT; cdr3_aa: CASATANRDEKLFF
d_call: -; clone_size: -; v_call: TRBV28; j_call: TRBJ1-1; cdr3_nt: TGTGCCAGCAGTCTCGTAGCCACGGTGAACACTGAAGCTTTCTTT; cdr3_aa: CASSLVATVNTEAFF
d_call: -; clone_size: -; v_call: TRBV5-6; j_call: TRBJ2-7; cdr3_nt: TGTGCCAGCAGCCGAGGGACACGTACTACGAGGCAGTACTTC; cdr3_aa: CASSRGTRTTRQYF
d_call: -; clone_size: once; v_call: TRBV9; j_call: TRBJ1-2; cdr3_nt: TGTGCCAGCAGCGTAGGAGTTAGGGACACCTCCTATGGCTACACCTTC; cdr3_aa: CASSVGVRDTSYGYTF
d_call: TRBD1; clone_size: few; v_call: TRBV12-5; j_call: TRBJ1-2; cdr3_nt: TGTGCTAGTGGTTTGGGACAGGGGTATGGCTACACCTTC; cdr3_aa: CASGLGQGYGYTF
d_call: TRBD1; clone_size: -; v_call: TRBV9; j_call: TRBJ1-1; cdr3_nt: TGTGCCAGCAGCGTTACATGGGCAGGGGGCGCAGAGTATGACAAAAGCCCTGAAGCTTTCTTT; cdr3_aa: CASSVTWAGGAEYDKSPEAFF
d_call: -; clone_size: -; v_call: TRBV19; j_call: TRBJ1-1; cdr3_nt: TGTGCCAGTAGCCCCACCGGGGAGGGGAGGAACACTGAAGCTTTCTTT; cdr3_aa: CASSPTGEGRNTEAFF
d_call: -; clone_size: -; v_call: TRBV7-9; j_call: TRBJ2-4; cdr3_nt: TGTGCCAGCAGCTTAGCGACAGACCCTCTAGCCAAAAACATTCAGTACTTC; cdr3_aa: CASSLATDPLAKNIQYF
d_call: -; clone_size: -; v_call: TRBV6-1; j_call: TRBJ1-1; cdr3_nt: TGTGCCAGCAGTTGGAGTTCCCCAGCCCCCACTGAGGCTTTCTTT; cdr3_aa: CASSWSSPAPTEAFF
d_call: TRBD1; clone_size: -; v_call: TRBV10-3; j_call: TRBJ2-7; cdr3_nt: TGTGCCATCAGTGAGTCGTCGGGACAGTCCTTTTCCTACGAGCAGTACTTC; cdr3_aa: CAISESSGQSFSYEQYF
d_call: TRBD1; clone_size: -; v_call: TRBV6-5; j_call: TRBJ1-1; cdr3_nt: TGTGCCAGCAGTCCACAACCAGGGGGCACGGGTGAAGCTTTCTTT; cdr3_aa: CASSPQPGGTGEAFF
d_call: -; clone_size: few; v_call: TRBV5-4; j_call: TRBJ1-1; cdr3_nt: TGCGCCAGCAGCCAAGGACAGTCTAAAGCTTTCTTT; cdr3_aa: CASSQGQSKAFF
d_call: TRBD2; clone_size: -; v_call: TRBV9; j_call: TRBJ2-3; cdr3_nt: TGTGCCAGCAGCGTAGTGGCCGGACTAGCGGGGGGAGTTCGGGATACGCAGTATTTT; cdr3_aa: CASSVVAGLAGGVRDTQYF
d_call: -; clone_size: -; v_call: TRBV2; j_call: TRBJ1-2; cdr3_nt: TGTGCCAGCAGTGAGGCCCCCACCCGTGGCTACACCTTC; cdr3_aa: CASSEAPTRGYTF
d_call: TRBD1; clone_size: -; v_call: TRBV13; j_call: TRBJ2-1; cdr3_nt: TGTGCCAGCAGTCCCAGGGGGCGGAATGAGCAGTTCTTC; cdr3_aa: CASSPRGRNEQFF
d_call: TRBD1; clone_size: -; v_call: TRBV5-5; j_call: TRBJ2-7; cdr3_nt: TGTGCCAGCAGTCCGAGGACAGGATTAAGGGACGAGCAGTACTTC; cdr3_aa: CASSPRTGLRDEQYF
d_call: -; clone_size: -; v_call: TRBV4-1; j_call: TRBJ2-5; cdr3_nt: TGCGCCAGCAGCCGAAGAGCGCGAAGTGTGGATAAAGAGACCCAGTACTTC; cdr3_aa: CASSRRARSVDKETQYF
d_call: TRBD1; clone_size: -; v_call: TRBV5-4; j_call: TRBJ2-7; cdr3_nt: TGTGCCAGCAGACCCGGGACAGGGAGTTCCCACGAGCAGTACTTC; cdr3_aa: CASRPGTGSSHEQYF
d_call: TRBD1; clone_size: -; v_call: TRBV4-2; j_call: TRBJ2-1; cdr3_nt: TGTGCCAGCAGCCAAGACCCTAGACAGGGGGCTTACAATGAGCAGTTCTTC; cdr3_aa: CASSQDPRQGAYNEQFF
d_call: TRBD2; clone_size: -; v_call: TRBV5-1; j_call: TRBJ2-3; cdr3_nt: TGCGCCAGCAGTTGGGCAGGGAGGGCAGATACGCAGTATTTT; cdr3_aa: CASSWAGRADTQYF
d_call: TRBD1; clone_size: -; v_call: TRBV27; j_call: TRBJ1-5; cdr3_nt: TGTGCCAGCAGTTTATCAGGGGGCGTTTTCGCGGGCAATCAGCCCCAGCATTTT; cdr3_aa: CASSLSGGVFAGNQPQHF
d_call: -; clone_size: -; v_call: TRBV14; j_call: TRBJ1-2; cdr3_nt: TGTGCCAGCAGCCCCCAGGGGTATGGCTACACCTTC; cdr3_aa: CASSPQGYGYTF
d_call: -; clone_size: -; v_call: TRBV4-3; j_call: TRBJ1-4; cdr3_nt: TGCGCCAGCAGCCAAGATCTTGGAGGGGAAGGAACTAATGAAAAACTGTTTTTT; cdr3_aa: CASSQDLGGEGTNEKLFF
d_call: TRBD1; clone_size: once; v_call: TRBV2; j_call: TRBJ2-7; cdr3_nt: TGTGCCAGCAGTTCGGACAGGGTCCGGTACGAGCAGTACTTC; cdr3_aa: CASSSDRVRYEQYF
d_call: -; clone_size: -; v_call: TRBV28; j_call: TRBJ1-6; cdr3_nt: TGTGCCAGCAGTTTGCCAGGCCGTCGAACGGCACCCCTCCACTTT; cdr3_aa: CASSLPGRRTAPLHF
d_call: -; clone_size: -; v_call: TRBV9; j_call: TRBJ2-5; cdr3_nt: TGTGCCAGCAGCGTAGCTGCAGATCCGTACCAAGAGACCCAGTACTTC; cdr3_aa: CASSVAADPYQETQYF
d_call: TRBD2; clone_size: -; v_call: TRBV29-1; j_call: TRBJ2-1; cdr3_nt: TGCAGCGTTGAAGACCAACGGGGGGGAAGCTACAATGAGCAGTTCTTC; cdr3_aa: CSVEDQRGGSYNEQFF
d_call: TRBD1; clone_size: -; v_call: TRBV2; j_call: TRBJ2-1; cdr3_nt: TGTGCCGGCACGACGACAGGGCTCTCATCTGGTGAGCAGTTCTTC; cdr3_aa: CAGTTTGLSSGEQFF
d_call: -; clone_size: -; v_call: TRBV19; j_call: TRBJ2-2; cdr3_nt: TGTGCCAGTACCCCGGGGAGGGGGTTTGCCGGGGAGCTGTTTTTT; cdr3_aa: CASTPGRGFAGELFF
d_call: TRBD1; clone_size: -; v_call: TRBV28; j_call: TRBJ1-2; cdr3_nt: TGTGCCAGCACCACGGGACAGAGGAACTATGGCTACACCTTC; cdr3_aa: CASTTGQRNYGYTF
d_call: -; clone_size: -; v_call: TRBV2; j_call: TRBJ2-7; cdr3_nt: TGTGCCAGCAGTGAAGCACCAGGTTCCTACGAGCAGTACTTC; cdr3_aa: CASSEAPGSYEQYF
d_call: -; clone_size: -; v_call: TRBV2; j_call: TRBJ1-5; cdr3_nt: TGTGCCAGCAGTGGGCTGGCGGGGGCGGATCAGCCCCAGCATTTT; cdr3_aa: CASSGLAGADQPQHF
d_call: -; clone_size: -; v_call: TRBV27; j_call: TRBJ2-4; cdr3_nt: TGTGCCAGCAGTTTATCAGGGGCCCACATTCAGTACTTC; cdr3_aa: CASSLSGAHIQYF
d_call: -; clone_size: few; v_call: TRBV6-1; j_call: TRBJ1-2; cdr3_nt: TGTGCCATCAGTGACGTAGTAACGAGCTATGGCTACACCTTC; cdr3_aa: CAISDVVTSYGYTF
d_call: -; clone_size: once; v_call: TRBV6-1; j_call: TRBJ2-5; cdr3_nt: TGTGCCAGCAGTGAAGGAGGGTTTGGGACCCAGTACTTC; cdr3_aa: CASSEGGFGTQYF
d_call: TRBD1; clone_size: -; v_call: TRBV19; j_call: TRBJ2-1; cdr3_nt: TGTGCCAGTTTGTCCCCTTTGGGCAGGGGGCTCCCACATAGTGAGCAGTTCTTC; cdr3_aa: CASLSPLGRGLPHSEQFF
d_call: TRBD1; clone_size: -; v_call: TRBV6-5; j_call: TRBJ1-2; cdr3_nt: TGTGCCAGCAGTACGTGGCCCGGGACAGGGTATGGCTACACCTTC; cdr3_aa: CASSTWPGTGYGYTF
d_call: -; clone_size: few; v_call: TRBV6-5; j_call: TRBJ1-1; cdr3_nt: TGTGCCAGCAGTGCGGGTTATCTCCCTGAAGCTTTCTTT; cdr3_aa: CASSAGYLPEAFF
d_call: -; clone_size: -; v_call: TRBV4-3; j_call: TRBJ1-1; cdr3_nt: TGCGCCAGCAAAGTCCCAGGGTCCCCTGAAGCTTTCTTT; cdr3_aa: CASKVPGSPEAFF
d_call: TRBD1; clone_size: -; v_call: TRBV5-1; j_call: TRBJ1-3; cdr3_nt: TGCGCCAGCAGCCTCACAGGGGCTGGAAACACCATATATTTT; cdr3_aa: CASSLTGAGNTIYF
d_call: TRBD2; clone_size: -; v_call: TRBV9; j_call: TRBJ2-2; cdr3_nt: TGTGCCAGCAGCCCGGGGACTAGCGCGAACACCGGGGAGCTGTTTTTT; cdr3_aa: CASSPGTSANTGELFF
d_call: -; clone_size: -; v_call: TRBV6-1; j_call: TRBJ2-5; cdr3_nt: TGTGCCAGCAGTGAAAATAGCCAAGAGACCCAGTACTTC; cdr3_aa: CASSENSQETQYF
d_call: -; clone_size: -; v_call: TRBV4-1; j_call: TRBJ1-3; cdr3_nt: TGCGCCAGCAGCCAAAGGACAGATGGAAACACCATATATTTT; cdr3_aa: CASSQRTDGNTIYF
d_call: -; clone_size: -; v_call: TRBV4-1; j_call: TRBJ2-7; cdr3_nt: TGCGCCAGCAGCCAAGAAACCCCTACCTACGAGCAGTACTTC; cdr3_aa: CASSQETPTYEQYF
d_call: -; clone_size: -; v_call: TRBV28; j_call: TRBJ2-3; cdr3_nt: TGTGCCAGCAGTTTGCTAGCAGGTACGCAGTATTTT; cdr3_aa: CASSLLAGTQYF
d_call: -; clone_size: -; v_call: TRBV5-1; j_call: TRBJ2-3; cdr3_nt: TGCGCCAGCAGCCGCGCGGGGTTGATCGCAGATACGCAGTATTTT; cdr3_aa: CASSRAGLIADTQYF
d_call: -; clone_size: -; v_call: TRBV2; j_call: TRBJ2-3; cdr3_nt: TGTGCCAGCAGAGGAGGGGGAGGGACAGATACGCAGTATTTT; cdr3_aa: CASRGGGGTDTQYF
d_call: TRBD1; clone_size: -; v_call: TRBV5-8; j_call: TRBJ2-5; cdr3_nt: TGTGCCAGCAGCTTGGAGGGACAGGCACAAGAGACCCAGTACTTC; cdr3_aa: CASSLEGQAQETQYF
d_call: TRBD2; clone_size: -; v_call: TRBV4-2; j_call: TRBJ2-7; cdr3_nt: TGTGCCAGCAGCCAAGACCCTAGCGGGGCCACCTACGAGCAGTACTTC; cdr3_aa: CASSQDPSGATYEQYF
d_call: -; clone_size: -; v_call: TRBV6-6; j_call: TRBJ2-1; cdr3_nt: TGTGCCAGCACTGGAGGGGGCACCTACAATGAGCAGTTCTTC; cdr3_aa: CASTGGGTYNEQFF
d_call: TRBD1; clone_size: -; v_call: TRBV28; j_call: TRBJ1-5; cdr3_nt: TGTGCCAGCAGTTCCTCGGACAGGAAGGGGAATCAGCCCCAGCATTTT; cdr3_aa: CASSSSDRKGNQPQHF
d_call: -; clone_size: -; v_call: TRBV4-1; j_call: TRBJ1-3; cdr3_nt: TGCGCCAGCAGCCAAGGGGCGGGAGACTCTGGAAACACCATATATTTT; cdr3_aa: CASSQGAGDSGNTIYF
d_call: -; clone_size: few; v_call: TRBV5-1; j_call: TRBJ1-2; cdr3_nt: TGCGCCAGCACCCCCCGAGGGGAGGACTATGGCTACACCTTC; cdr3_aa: CASTPRGEDYGYTF
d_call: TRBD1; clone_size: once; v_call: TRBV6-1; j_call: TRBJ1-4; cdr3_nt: TGTGCCAGCAGTTCGGACAGGGTTGGGGAAAAACTGTTTTTT; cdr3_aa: CASSSDRVGEKLFF
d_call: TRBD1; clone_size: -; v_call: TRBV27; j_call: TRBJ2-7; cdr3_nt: TGTGCCAGCAGTTTCACAGGGGGGGAGCAGTACTTC; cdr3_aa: CASSFTGGEQYF
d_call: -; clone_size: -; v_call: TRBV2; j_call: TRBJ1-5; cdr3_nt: TGTGCCAGCATAGCACAGGAGTATCAGCCCCAGCATTTT; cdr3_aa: CASIAQEYQPQHF
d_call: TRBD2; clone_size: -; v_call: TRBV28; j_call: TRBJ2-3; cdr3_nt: TGTGCCAGCAGTTCCCTCATCGGGACTAGCGGGGGGGCCTCGGAGAAGCAGTATTTT; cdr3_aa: CASSSLIGTSGGASEKQYF
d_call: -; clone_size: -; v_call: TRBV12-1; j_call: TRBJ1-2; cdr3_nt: TGTGCCAGCAGCTTGGACAGGGGTTATGGCTACACCTTC; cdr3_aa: CASSLDRGYGYTF
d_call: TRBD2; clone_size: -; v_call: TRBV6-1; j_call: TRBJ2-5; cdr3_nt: TGTGCCAGCAGTGAAGGGCTAGCGGGGAGGGGGTACCAAGAGACCCAGTACTTC; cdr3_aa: CASSEGLAGRGYQETQYF
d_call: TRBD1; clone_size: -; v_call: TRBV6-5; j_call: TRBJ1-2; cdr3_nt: TGTGCCAGCAATGGGGACAGCTATGGCTACACCTTC; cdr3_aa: CASNGDSYGYTF